This record covers a single TCR beta chain. The antigen is not known. The data were taken from a study of shared clonotypes between healthy human individuals. Study-wide results and caveats: Sequencing depth was a factor that was expected to affect clonotype sharing among donors.

TCRdb keeps only in-frame clones here, not all; method: immunoSEQ multiplex PCR. Here the sample spans about 2 million clones, about 95% being singletons. Positive CCR7 selection of CD45RO-negative cells yielded the naive CD8 cells, and terminally differentiated effector memory CD45RA+ cells were excluded. The V segment lost 1 base and the J segment 1 base; nucleotides outside the gene matches: 9. Germline V gives CDR1 SQVTM, CDR2 ANQGSEA. The CDR3 is 17 amino acids. The sequenced material came from naive CD8+ T cells sorted from blood. The V call is TRBV29-1, the J call TRBJ2-4; 8 bases are a match to TRBD1. The receptor was isolated from a man younger than 35 in good health. CDR3 nucleotide sequence: TGCAGCGTTGAAGGGGCCGGACAGGGTATTGCCAAAAACATTCAGTACTTC. Translation gives CSVEGAGQGIAKNIQYF.